This TCR beta chain was identified in a study of control samples from healthy donors and cancer patients. The V end was cut by 6 bases, the J end by 3 bases, with 9 bases between. The germline V gene has CDR1 MNHNY and CDR2 SVGAGI (reference sequence). This CDR3 is built from 13 residues. Generated by immunoSEQ multiplex PCR, the TCRdb table keeps only in-frame clones and is missing some. This sample has more than 95,000 clones, with 85% to 95% found just once. This clone was observed a single time. This TCR was recovered from a man older than 75 with head and neck cancer. The sample comprised PBMCs. The gene calls are TRBV6-6 and TRBJ1-5; unclear D gene. CDR3 nucleotides: TGTGCCAGCAGCCGAGTTTTCAATCAGCCCCAGCATTTT. Protein sequence: CASSRVFNQPQHF.